These 30 T cell receptor beta chains originate from one sample sequenced in a study of blood T cells in healthy people across ages. Alongside a J-beta primer mix, a sample-barcoded 5' primer served in a second PCR lasting 7 to 11 cycles. TCRdb reprocessed the 5' RACE reads via MiXCR and lists one record per CDR3 protein. The sample lists over 1,500,000 distinct CDR3 sequences; just under 50% were seen once. Input material: blood. The receptors originated from a woman aged 40 to 55 in good health.

With regard to this clonotype: This clone may be a read error of a much larger clone one base away. The gene calls are TRBV13 and TRBJ2-1; 9 nucleotides agree with TRBD2. The closer fit of TRBJ2-7 to the DNA end suggests the J call may be wrong. The CDR3 contains 16 residues. Germline loops: CDR1 PRHDT, CDR2 FYEKMQ (reference sequence). In DNA form, the CDR3 reads TGTGCCAGCACCATAGCGGGGGACAGCTCCTACAATGAGCAGTACTTC. Translated: CASTIAGDSSYNEQYF.

This clonotype was picked up a small number of times. The chain combines TRBV6-5 with TRBJ2-5; D possibly corresponds to TRBD2 (5 bases). The CDR3 length is 14 residues. Germline V gene data show CDR1 as MNHEY and CDR2 as SVGAGI. V was clipped by 6 bases and J by 5 bases, with 16 bases between them. CDR3 sequence reads: CASRPRGWRETQYF. Written as DNA, the CDR3 is TGTGCCAGCAGACCTAGAGGGTGGAGGGAGACCCAGTACTTC.

This clonotype was detected a few times. J is TRBJ2-7 and V is TRBV28; perhaps D is TRBD1 or TRBD2 (5 bases each). Per germline, CDR1 MDHEN and CDR2 SYDVKM. Deletions cut 9 bases from V and 3 bases from J, with 21 bases between. There are 15 residues in the CDR3. CDR3 in amino acids: CASRTGTATDYEQYF. The CDR3 DNA reads as TGTGCCAGTAGGACCGGGACGGCGACTGACTACGAGCAGTACTTC.

This chain links TRBV5-6 with TRBJ2-7; tentatively, D is TRBD1 or TRBD2 (5 bases each). The end of the DNA is better explained by TRBJ2-5, so the J call may be wrong. The CDR3 length is 14 residues. Germline values: CDR1 SGHDT, CDR2 YYEEEE. CDR3 in DNA: TGTGCCAGCAGCGAGAGGGACCCCACTGAGACCCAGTACTTC. Translation gives CASSERDPTETQYF.

CDR3 residues: CASPGDLAGAYNEQFF. CDR3 bases: TGTGCCAGCCCCGGAGACTTAGCGGGGGCCTACAATGAGCAGTTCTTC. The chain joins TRBV7-9 to TRBJ2-1; 9 bases are shared with TRBD2. Germline V gene sequence: CDR1 SEHNR, CDR2 FQNEAQ (reference sequence). This CDR3 is 16 amino acids long. Trimming removed 8 bases from V and 2 bases from J; junction bases left unmatched: 10. Full variable domain (remainder filled in from reference TRBV7-9 and TRBJ2-1): DTGVSQNPRHKITKRGQNVTFRCDPISEHNRLYWYRQTLGQGPEFLTYFQNEAQLEKSRLLSDRFSAERPKGSFSTLEIQRTEQGDSAMYLCASPGDLAGAYNEQFFGPGTRLTVL.

The chain links TRBV4-2 to TRBJ2-1; a possible D gene is TRBD2 (6 bases). The DNA end is a closer match to TRBJ2-7, so the J assignment may be wrong. CDR1 LGHNA and CDR2 YNFKEQ come from the germline V gene. The CDR3 length is 15 residues. The CDR3 spells CASSPSSGLYNEQYF. In DNA form, the CDR3 reads TGTGCCAGCAGCCCCTCATCGGGACTTTACAATGAGCAGTACTTC.

The chain joins TRBV9 to TRBJ1-4; D is unresolved. Germline-derived CDR1 and CDR2 are SGDLS and YYNGEE. Trimming stripped 2 bases from V and 8 bases from J, with 13 bases between. The CDR3 totals 14 residues. This CDR3 is CASSVDWLEEKLFF. CDR3 nucleotides: TGTGCCAGCAGCGTGGATTGGCTCGAGGAAAAACTGTTTTTT. The entire variable domain, with the rest obtained from reference TRBV9 and TRBJ1-4, is as follows: DSGVTQTPKHLITATGQRVTLRCSPRSGDLSVYWYQQSLDQGLQFLIQYYNGEERAKGNILERFSAQQFPDLHSELNLSSLELGDSALYFCASSVDWLEEKLFFGSGTQLSVL.

This chain joins TRBV7-2 and TRBJ2-7; TRBD1 might be the D (5 bases). The CDR3 spans 13 residues. Trimming cost V 3 bases and J 7 bases, with 13 bases left between them. Looked up from germline, CDR1 is SGHTA and CDR2 is FQGNSA. The CDR3, as DNA: TGTGCCAGCAGCTTTCAGGGTCGGCATGAGCAGTACTTC. This gives the protein CASSFQGRHEQYF.

The chain carries TRBV6-2 or TRBV6-3 and TRBJ2-6; TRBD1 might be the D (5 bases). The CDR3 covers 17 residues. Trimming removed 3 bases at V and 6 bases at J, with 18 bases between. Germline loops: CDR1 MNHEY, CDR2 SVGEGT. For the CDR3, the DNA is TGTGCCAGCAGTTATCGGCCAGGGTTTTATGTGGCCAACGTCCTGACTTTC. The encoded protein is CASSYRPGFYVANVLTF.

The gene calls are TRBV7-3 and TRBJ2-4; 10 bases fit TRBD2. The V and J ends lost 4 bases and 13 bases, in that order; junction bases with no gene match: 7. This CDR3 has 13 residues. Germline values: CDR1 SGHTA, CDR2 FQGTGA. This chain's CDR3 is CASSSHLAGAQYF. Written as DNA, the CDR3 is TGTGCCAGCAGCTCACATCTAGCGGGGGCACAGTACTTC.

V usage is TRBV7-8 and J usage is TRBJ2-1; D is unclear. Germline V lookup: CDR1 SGHVS, CDR2 FQNEAQ. Trimming stripped 2 bases from V and 4 bases from J, with 18 bases between. This CDR3 comprises 17 residues. The CDR3 protein is CASSLLPPALGYNEQFF. The DNA of the CDR3 is TGTGCCAGCAGCTTATTGCCCCCAGCGTTGGGGTACAATGAGCAGTTCTTC.

The table lists this clonotype with a count of one. The chain carries TRBV7-3 and TRBJ2-1; TRBD2 matches at 10 bases. Trimming cost V 5 bases and J 7 bases; bases outside gene matches: 11. The CDR3 has 16 amino acids. CDR1 is SGHTA, CDR2 FQGTGA, per germline. CDR3 nucleotide sequence: TGTGCCAGCAGCCTACGTCCCAGCGGGGGGGATAATGAGCAGTTCTTC. It translates to CASSLRPSGGDNEQFF.

The chain employs TRBV15 and TRBJ2-3, with 8 bases matching TRBD2. J gave up 2 bases and V 0 bases, and 7 bases lay outside the gene matches. Germline-derived CDR1 and CDR2 are LNHNV and YYDKDF (reference sequence). This CDR3 spans 17 amino acids. The CDR3 DNA reads TGTGCCACCAGCAGAGAGGGGCTAGCGGGTTACACAGATACGCAGTATTTT. Translated: CATSREGLAGYTDTQYF. The variable domain in full, completed from reference TRBV15 and TRBJ2-3, reads DAMVIQNPRYQVTQFGKPVTLSCSQTLNHNVMYWYQQKSSQAPKLLFHYYDKDFNNEADTPDNFQSRRPNTSFCFLDIRSPGLGDTAMYLCATSREGLAGYTDTQYFGPGTRLTVL.

This clonotype appeared a few times. This CDR3 is CASSQEKRAYQETQYF. DNA of the CDR3: TGCGCCAGCAGCCAAGAAAAAAGGGCATATCAAGAGACCCAGTACTTC. The chain couples TRBV4-3 to TRBJ2-5; no definite D call. The germline gives CDR1 LGHNA, CDR2 YSLEER. The length of the CDR3 is 16 residues. The germline V and J ends were trimmed by 0 bases and 2 bases, with 13 bases remaining between them.

This clonotype was detected only once. This chain joins TRBV20-1 and TRBJ2-7; TRBD1 matches at 11 bases. The trim removed 6 bases at V and 2 bases at J, leaving 6 bases unmatched. Per germline, CDR1 DFQATT and CDR2 SNEGSKA (reference sequence). The CDR3 is made up of 14 amino acids. CDR3 residues: CSARTGGAPYEQYF. Here the CDR3 DNA reads TGCAGTGCCCGGACAGGGGGCGCTCCCTACGAGCAGTACTTC.

The chain recombines TRBV12-3 or TRBV12-4 with TRBJ1-4, with D perhaps TRBD1 (5 bases). Trimming took 5 bases from V and 3 from J, leaving 13 bases between them. This CDR3 region has 15 residues. Here the CDR3 DNA reads TGTGCCAGCAGTGCTGCAGGGAGGGCTAATGAAAAACTGTTTTTT. As protein: CASSAAGRANEKLFF.

The chain couples TRBV28 to TRBJ2-3; TRBD1 matches 7 bases. Germline values: CDR1 MDHEN, CDR2 SYDVKM. The ends lost 6 bases at V and 5 bases at J; junction bases unmatched: 8. This CDR3 is built from 14 residues. CDR3 DNA: TGTGCCAGCAGACAAGACAGGGTAGGAGATACGCAGTATTTT. Encoded protein: CASRQDRVGDTQYF.

This clonotype was counted between two and nine times. The chain combines TRBV7-8 with TRBJ2-7, with D possibly being TRBD1 (5 bases). Germline CDR1 reads SGHVS; CDR2 reads FQNEAQ. V was pared by 3 bases and J by 3 bases, with 12 bases between. This CDR3 has 14 amino acids. CDR3 in DNA: TGTGCCAGCAGCTTTCGGGCGCAGGGCTACGAGCAGTACTTC. Amino acids: CASSFRAQGYEQYF.

Details on this clonotype: Its ends do not fully match the called genes, so a read error is possible. The DNA of the CDR3 is TGTGCCAGCAAATCCATTGCGGGGCCCTACACTGAGCAGTTCTTC. This encodes CASKSIAGPYTEQFF. The chain combines TRBV2 with TRBJ2-1, with D possibly matching TRBD2 (6 bases). Germline CDR1 and CDR2: SNHLY and FYNNEI. This CDR3 has 15 amino acids. The variable domain in full, completed from reference TRBV2 and TRBJ2-1, reads EPEVTQTPSHQVTQMGQEVILRCVPISNHLYFYWYRQILGQKVEFLVSFYNNEISEKSEIFDDQFSVERPDGSNFTLKIRSTKLEDSAMYFCASKSIAGPYTEQFFGPGTRLTVL.

V is TRBV7-2 and J is TRBJ2-4, with TRBD1 matching over 7 bases. CDR3 length: 13 amino acids. Germline values: CDR1 SGHTA, CDR2 FQGNSA. With 6 bases clipped from V and 8 bases from J, the junction kept 7 bases outside the gene matches. For the CDR3, the DNA is TGTGCCAGCAGGACACAGGGGTGGGACATTCAGTACTTC. It yields the protein CASRTQGWDIQYF.

This clonotype was counted a few times. The chain joins TRBV29-1 to TRBJ2-3; TRBD1 might be the D (6 bases). Germline CDR1 and CDR2: SQVTM and ANQGSEA. The CDR3 is 13 residues long. Trimming left V 6 bases short and J 2 bases short, with 12 bases between. The CDR3 here is CSVGTGTTDTQYF. The CDR3 nucleotides read TGCAGCGTGGGTACAGGGACCACAGATACGCAGTATTTT.

The table lists this clonotype with a few counts. The chain couples TRBV12-3 or TRBV12-4 to TRBJ1-6, with D tentatively TRBD1 (5 bases). The CDR3 spans 15 residues. V lost 6 bases, J lost 4 bases, and 13 bases lay in between. The DNA of the CDR3 is TGTGCCAGCAGGTTGGGACCTACGTATAATTCACCCCTCCACTTT. Translated: CASRLGPTYNSPLHF.

This clonotype has only a few counts. The chain uses TRBV27 and TRBJ2-4; no clear D. The J call is doubtful: the DNA matches TRBJ2-7 better. Looked up from germline, CDR1 is MNHEY and CDR2 is SMNVEV (reference sequence). CDR3 length: 15 residues. CDR3 coding DNA: TGTGCCAGCAGTTTACTTCCGTGGGTGATGGACGAGCAGTACTTC. Translating gives CASSLLPWVMDEQYF.

The chain combines TRBV4-2 with TRBJ2-4, with 10 nucleotides matching TRBD1. This CDR3 has 18 residues. V shed 1 base, J shed 0 bases, and the junction held 6 bases outside the gene matches. CDR1 is LGHNA and CDR2 is YNFKEQ in the germline V gene. In DNA, the CDR3 is TGTGCCAGCAGCCAAGGACAGGGGGCCAACTCAGCCAAAAACATTCAGTACTTC. Protein sequence: CASSQGQGANSAKNIQYF.

This clonotype was detected a few times. The V gene is TRBV6-5, the J gene TRBJ2-1; TRBD2 matches 7 bases. Trimming took 6 bases from V and 12 from J; bases not matched to a gene: 8. The CDR3 sequence is 12 residues long. The germline V gene has CDR1 MNHEY and CDR2 SVGAGI. The CDR3: CASSPERGGQFF. As DNA, the CDR3 is TGTGCCAGCAGCCCCGAGCGGGGAGGGCAGTTCTTC.

The chain has TRBV29-1 and TRBJ2-3; possibly TRBD1 for D (5 bases). The CDR3 consists of 13 residues. Trimming took 3 bases from V and 2 from J, leaving 9 bases between them. CDR1 is SQVTM and CDR2 is ANQGSEA in the germline V gene. The DNA of the CDR3 is TGCAGCGTTGAGGACAAATTCACAGATACGCAGTATTTT. This gives the protein CSVEDKFTDTQYF.

The V call is TRBV28, the J call TRBJ2-7; 7 bases agree with TRBD1. V lost 6 bases and J lost 0; bases outside the gene matches: 8. The CDR3 contains 15 residues. The germline V gene has CDR1 MDHEN and CDR2 SYDVKM. The CDR3 sequence: CASSITGASSYEQYF. The CDR3 bases are TGTGCCAGCAGCATCACAGGGGCGAGCTCCTACGAGCAGTACTTC.

This clonotype was seen a few times. The chain has TRBV20-1 and TRBJ1-1, with TRBD1 matching over 7 bases. The germline V gene encodes CDR1 DFQATT and CDR2 SNEGSKA (reference sequence). The V gene end was trimmed by 4 bases and the J gene end by 1 base; junction bases not matched to a gene: 6. The CDR3 totals 14 residues. The CDR3 DNA sequence: TGCAGTGCTAAGCAGGGACAGACGAACACTGAAGCTTTCTTT. This sequence encodes CSAKQGQTNTEAFF.

The count of this clonotype is one. This chain links TRBV7-6 with TRBJ2-5; weak D call: TRBD1 (5 bases). Germline CDR1 SGHVS, CDR2 FNYEAQ. This CDR3 is built from 13 residues. V gave up 0 bases and J gave up 9 bases, with 11 bases separating them. The DNA of the CDR3 is TGTGCCAGCAGCTTAGCCACAGGCAGGGCCCAGTACTTC. The encoded protein is CASSLATGRAQYF.

J is TRBJ2-1 and V is TRBV4-3; D is perhaps TRBD1 (7 bases). The CDR3 covers 18 residues. The V gene's germline CDR1 is LGHNA and CDR2 YSLEER. V was clipped by 0 bases and J by 8 bases, with 23 bases between them. The CDR3 spells CASSQDLSGGLLSDEQFF. The CDR3, as DNA: TGCGCCAGCAGCCAAGATCTTTCAGGGGGGCTGTTATCAGATGAGCAGTTCTTC.